Following are 7 T cell receptor beta chains from one sample sequenced in a study of identical twins. TCRdb re-called the 5' RACE reads with MiXCR, one entry per CDR3 protein. This table has fewer than 650,000 distinct CDR3 sequences, roughly 7.1% appearing once. The same sample was also used in a study of yellow fever vaccine responses in identical twins.

The source material was PBMCs. All receptors come from a woman between 18 and 30 years old in good health.

The J gene is TRBJ2-1, the V gene TRBV19; D is ambiguous. V lost 4 bases to trimming and J lost 4 bases, with 11 bases between them. Germline V gene data show CDR1 as LNHDA and CDR2 as SQIVND (reference sequence). This CDR3 is built from 14 residues. This CDR3 reads CASSRWAGYNEQFF. The CDR3 nucleotides are TGTGCCAGTAGTAGGTGGGCCGGGTACAATGAGCAGTTCTTC. Together with reference TRBV19 and TRBJ2-1, the CDR3 gives the full variable domain: DGGITQSPKYLFRKEGQNVTLSCEQNLNHDAMYWYRQDPGQGLRLIYYSQIVNDFQKGDIAEGYSVSREKKESFPLTVTSAQKNPTAFYLCASSRWAGYNEQFFGPGTRLTVL.

This clonotype was observed a few times. The genes are TRBV11-2 and TRBJ2-5; no reliable D call. CDR1 is SGHAT, CDR2 FQNNGV, per germline. This CDR3 is built from 15 residues. The germline V and J ends were trimmed by 1 base and 1 base, with 10 bases remaining between them. The CDR3, as DNA: TGTGCCAGCAGCTTAGCTGCCAGGTTCCAAGAGACCCAGTACTTC. It yields the protein CASSLAARFQETQYF.

This clonotype was counted at least ten times. The chain combines TRBV28 with TRBJ2-5; 10 nucleotides align to TRBD2. Trimming removed 1 base from V and 1 base from J; junction bases left unmatched: 6. The CDR3 runs to 17 residues. Germline assignment: CDR1 MDHEN and CDR2 SYDVKM. The CDR3 here is CASSLFWASGSQETQYF. Written as DNA, the CDR3 is TGTGCCAGCAGTTTATTCTGGGCTAGCGGGAGCCAAGAGACCCAGTACTTC.

This clonotype showed up many times. CDR3 protein: CASSQEGVSGNTIYF. The CDR3 nucleotides read TGCGCCAGCAGCCAAGAAGGAGTCTCTGGAAACACCATATATTTT. The genes are TRBV4-1 and TRBJ1-3; D remains ambiguous. The V and J ends lost 0 bases and 0 bases respectively, with 6 bases between them. This CDR3 is 15 amino acids long. Per the germline V gene, CDR1 is MGHRA and CDR2 is YSYEKL.

This chain links TRBV11-2 with TRBJ1-1, with D uncertain. V shed 5 bases and J shed 3 bases, with 16 bases lying between them. This CDR3 is 15 amino acids long. Germline values: CDR1 SGHAT, CDR2 FQNNGV. The CDR3 protein is CASSRPEGRDTEAFF. The CDR3 DNA follows: TGTGCCAGCAGCCGCCCGGAAGGGCGGGACACTGAAGCTTTCTTT.

This clonotype turned up a few times. The rearrangement uses TRBV6-1 and TRBJ2-4, with D tentatively TRBD2 (5 bases). There are 17 residues in the CDR3. V lost 6 bases, J lost 1 base, and 19 bases lay in between. Germline V lookup: CDR1 MNHNS, CDR2 SASEGT. CDR3: CASSAQAVGVAKNIQYF. The CDR3, as DNA: TGTGCCAGCAGCGCCCAAGCGGTCGGGGTGGCCAAAAACATTCAGTACTTC.

At least ten counts were recorded for this clonotype. V usage is TRBV5-1 and J usage is TRBJ2-7; D is possibly TRBD2 (5 bases). The germline V gene has CDR1 SGHRS and CDR2 YFSETQ. Trimming removed 2 bases at V and 4 bases at J, with 13 bases between. The CDR3 length is 14 residues. CDR3 residues: CASSLADSGYEQYF. DNA for the CDR3: TGCGCCAGCAGCTTAGCGGACTCGGGGTACGAGCAGTACTTC.